The present T cell receptor beta chain was sequenced within a study of shared clonotypes between healthy human individuals (dated by TCRdb to 2018 to 2021). Background on the whole study: Three men and two women, aged 18 to 49 years, made up the cohort. For each donor, CD4 naive and CD4 memory were each run on three plates, CD8 naive on two plates, and CD8 memory on one plate. To estimate repertoire size and how much clonotype sharing occurs between individuals, the study deeply sequenced the blood TCR repertoires of several healthy adults. Different laboratories and diverse techniques were used to prepare libraries and sequence TCR repertoires, to increase sequencing depth and limit assay-specific biases. Per donor, leukapheresis produced somewhere between about 0.85 and 9.5 billion PBMCs. The investigation overall reported the following: Across a handful of donors, around 5% of naive CD4, roughly 3.5% of naive CD8, about 2.3% of memory CD4, and approximately 0.4% of memory CD8 clonotypes were shared. Clonotypes shared by all four sorted-subset donors showed higher generation probabilities than non-shared clonotypes. Based on pairwise subsampling, the degree of clonotype sharing among donors was expected to be affected by sequencing depth. The small number of donors limited the genetic and exposure-history diversity represented. Sampling was restricted to blood, and TCR repertoires in tissues likely differ from the TCR repertoires found in blood. Larger estimated clonotype richness was generally found for naive subsets than for memory subsets. Even with the large sequencing depth, rarefaction of the sorted-subset datasets indicated that sequencing was incomplete.

Via the germline V gene, CDR1 is WSHSY and CDR2 SAAADI. The trim is 7 bases for V and 2 bases for J, with a gap of 11 bases between the germline ends. The CDR3, from cysteine to phenylalanine, totals 14 residues. Only CDR3 DNA is held: 42 bases, read in frame from base 1. Using the deep immunoSEQ assay, multiplex PCR amplified TCR CDR3 regions from genomic DNA. Genomic DNA extracted from each cell subset was distributed evenly over all wells of several immunoSEQ 96-well plates, and each plate served as one replicate. For sorted subsets, approximately 190 ng genomic DNA, equal to approximately 30,000 T cell genomes, was loaded into each replicate PCR. Purified libraries were measured with a Qubit 3.0 fluorometer, size-checked on a Bioanalyzer 2100, and measured again with the KAPA Library Quantification kit. Each immunoSEQ 96-well plate was sequenced on its own single-read 150-cycle Illumina NextSeq 550 flow cell. In the source study's methods: Because the immunoSEQ output held only junctional sequences and lacked quality scores, the filtering could not match the filtering applied to full-length reads. Sequences were annotated with PyIR, a Python wrapper for IgBLAST v1.9, using IMGT germline references to assign V/J genes and CDR3. Any read was removed if the V/J assignment was weak (E-value above 1e-6), the CDR3 was missing, or the read contained stop codons, out-of-frame junctions, or ambiguous translated residues. V3J clonotypes were defined as sequences sharing the same inferred V gene, J gene, and CDR3 amino acid sequence. To compute the percentage overlap between repertoires, the number of shared unique clonotypes was divided by the size of the smaller repertoire. Three approaches were used to assess repertoire richness: RTK rarefaction, the Chao1 estimator, and Recon v2.1 estimates of unobserved clonotypes. OLGA was used to compute generation probabilities for all TCRbeta clonotypes that the gDNA method yielded from a handful of donors. The source is immuneACCESS, and TCRdb retained only in-frame sequences with V and J called. Part of the clones is not carried over; for the studies checked, unresolved V genes explain less than half of this, and the remainder is unexplained. D and trimming come from the DNA, and the V and J calls and clone size come from that table. In all, the sample holds roughly 1,800,000 clones, and approximately 94% of those were seen once. The ten largest clones take up under 1.5% of the sample.

CD8 naive samples were CD45RO-negative cells positively selected for CCR7, giving a CD45RA+CCR7+ population that excluded TemRA cells. The donors were healthy, HIV-negative adults with no recently reported acute infections or vaccinations. All donors were Caucasian adults living in Nashville, Tennessee, USA. After blood collection by leukapheresis, PBMCs were isolated using Ficoll-Histopaque density gradient centrifugation and then cryopreserved in the vapor phase of liquid nitrogen. Analytical flow cytometry was used to check the purity and quantity of each magnetically sorted T cell population. Genomic DNA was isolated from each sorted fraction and quantified by UV absorbance on a Nanodrop 2000c. To note about this clone: Its recognized antigen is unknown. No per-base quality is available; no much larger clone lies one base away.

The rearranged chain carries TRBV10-2 and TRBJ1-4; a tentative D match to TRBD1 spans 6 bases. The sequence derives from a man aged 18 to 29 in good health. Sequencing was performed on naive CD8+ T cells sorted from blood. This specimen's cell subset or site label, per the study, means: CD45RA+CCR7+. CDR3 sequence: CASNFDRTNEKLFF. The nucleotide sequence is given as TGCGCCAGCAATTTTGACAGGACTAATGAAAAACTGTTTTTT.